The 7 T cell receptor beta chains below come from one sample, sequenced in a study of blood T cell repertoires in COVID-19 (dated by TCRdb to 2020 to 2022). Libraries came from the immunoSEQ multiplex PCR assay. In TCRdb, the immuneACCESS table is reduced to in-frame sequences with V and J assigned. These tables do not hold every clone; where another copy was compared, an unresolved V gene accounts for under half, and the others remain unexplained. This sample comprises some 170,000 clones, roughly 80% of them detected only once. The ten biggest clones cover 8.4% of the sample. What was sequenced was peripheral blood. Source of these receptors: a woman aged 70-85 years with acute or convalescent COVID-19.

V is TRBV14 and J is TRBJ2-2, with TRBD2 matching 12 bases. The CDR3 runs 16 residues. CDR1 SGHDN and CDR2 FVKESK come from the germline V gene. Trimming at V came to 2 bases and at J to 6 bases, leaving 4 bases not matched to a gene. CDR3 coding DNA: TGTGCCAGCAGCCAATACGGACTAGCGGGACCCGGGGAGCTGTTTTTT. This translates into CASSQYGLAGPGELFF.

A few counts support this clone. The CDR3 DNA reads as TGTGCCATATCCATCCGGGACAGGGTCTCCTTTAGCAATCAGCCCCAGCATTTT. It translates to CAISIRDRVSFSNQPQHF. The genes are TRBV7-6 and TRBJ1-5; TRBD1 agrees at 9 bases. Germline CDR1 reads SGHVS; CDR2 reads FNYEAQ. Trimming at V came to 10 bases and at J to 0 bases, leaving 16 bases not matched to a gene. The CDR3 is made up of 18 amino acids.

The chain combines TRBV30 with TRBJ1-1; tentative D call: TRBD1 (6 bases). In germline, CDR1 is GTSNPN, CDR2 SVGIG (reference sequence). V lost 4 bases, J lost 3 bases, and 15 bases lay in between. The CDR3 is 14 residues long. The chain's CDR3 is CAWTSTGMYTEAFF. The CDR3 DNA sequence: TGTGCCTGGACCTCTACAGGGATGTACACTGAAGCTTTCTTT.

This clone came up once. The chain employs TRBV6-5 and TRBJ1-4; 7 nucleotides align to TRBD1. J was trimmed by 7 bases and V by 0 bases; bases with no gene match: 5. The germline V gene has CDR1 MNHEY and CDR2 SVGAGI. The length of the CDR3 is 15 residues. CDR3 in amino acids: CASSYSEGAREKLFF. The CDR3 nucleotides read TGTGCCAGCAGTTACTCTGAGGGGGCGCGTGAAAAACTGTTTTTT.

The gene calls are TRBV3-1 (or the pseudogene TRBV3-2) and TRBJ1-1; no reliable D call. This CDR3 region has 13 residues. Trimming pared 4 bases from V and 5 bases from J, leaving 11 bases between. Germline loops: CDR1 LGHDT, CDR2 YNNKEL (reference sequence). CDR3 sequence reads: CASSRSRGTEAFF. The DNA of the CDR3 is TGTGCCAGCAGCCGATCTCGGGGAACTGAAGCTTTCTTT.

This chain connects TRBV3-1 (or the pseudogene TRBV3-2) to TRBJ2-6; 7 bases match TRBD1. This CDR3 has 15 amino acids. Per the germline V gene, CDR1 is LGHDT and CDR2 is YNNKEL (reference sequence). V shed 8 bases and J 0 bases; nucleotides not matched to a gene: 4. In DNA, the CDR3 is TGTGCCAGCGAAAGACAGGGCTCTGGGGCCAACGTCCTGACTTTC. Protein product: CASERQGSGANVLTF.

The genes are TRBV6-5 and TRBJ2-1, with D possibly matching TRBD1 (6 bases). The germline V gene encodes CDR1 MNHEY and CDR2 SVGAGI. The CDR3 has 13 residues. Trimming removed 5 bases at V and 12 bases at J, with 17 bases between. The CDR3 spells CASSPARGGVQFF. The CDR3 bases are TGTGCCAGCAGTCCGGCCAGGGGTGGGGTGCAGTTCTTC.